Listed below are T cell receptor beta chains from one sample, sequenced in a study of blood T cell repertoires in COVID-19. Only in-frame clones appear in the TCRdb table, and some are missing; sequencing was by immunoSEQ multiplex PCR. Of roughly 120,000 clones listed, roughly 87% were seen once; the top ten hold roughly a tenth. The sequencing sample was made of peripheral blood. Every receptor here comes from a man at least 80 years old with acute or convalescent COVID-19. Both conserved end residues are part of each CDR3. The order of the fields is J gene, V gene, D gene, CDR3 protein. The D gene is left open where the match is weak.

J: TRBJ1-1; V: TRBV10-2; D: TRBD1; CDR3: CASSGDRGRTEAFF
J: TRBJ1-5; V: TRBV7-9; D: TRBD1; CDR3: CASSLVEGAGLQPQHF
J: TRBJ1-1; V: TRBV7-3; D: .; CDR3: CASSQHKELEAFF
J: TRBJ1-4; V: TRBV5-1; D: .; CDR3: CASSPTRIGGEEKLFF
J: TRBJ2-5; V: TRBV9; D: TRBD2; CDR3: CASSVQAGAETQYF
J: TRBJ1-2; V: TRBV5-1; D: .; CDR3: CASSEGWEGGYTF
J: TRBJ1-5; V: TRBV18; D: .; CDR3: CASSPALVRGGNQPQHF
J: TRBJ1-2; V: TRBV19; D: TRBD1; CDR3: CASSRGQGSYGYTF
J: TRBJ1-2; V: TRBV19; D: .; CDR3: CASRVDRTANYGYTF
J: TRBJ2-7; V: TRBV7-9; D: TRBD1; CDR3: CASSDGTETYEQYF
J: TRBJ1-1; V: TRBV5-1; D: .; CDR3: CASSLSWSRAEAFF
J: TRBJ2-5; V: TRBV10-2; D: .; CDR3: CASSGRETQYF
J: TRBJ1-2; V: TRBV7-9; D: .; CDR3: CASSLVGDYGYTF
J: TRBJ1-6; V: TRBV18; D: TRBD1; CDR3: CASSPTPPGQVGSPLHF
J: TRBJ2-2; V: TRBV19; D: .; CDR3: CASSRDTHTGELFF
J: TRBJ2-7; V: TRBV6-5; D: TRBD2; CDR3: CASYASGSDYEQYF
J: TRBJ1-2; V: TRBV18; D: .; CDR3: CASSPRSRDGYTF
J: TRBJ1-3; V: TRBV4-1; D: .; CDR3: CASSLKPLSSGNTIYF
J: TRBJ2-5; V: TRBV27; D: TRBD2; CDR3: CASSPRVVASGGPQETQYF
J: TRBJ1-2; V: TRBV7-9; D: .; CDR3: CASSLGPQNKYGYTF
J: TRBJ1-5; V: TRBV29-1; D: TRBD1; CDR3: CSVKVQGNQPQHF
J: TRBJ2-1; V: TRBV7-2; D: TRBD2; CDR3: CASSLTGGVGNEQFF
J: TRBJ2-7; V: TRBV28; D: TRBD1; CDR3: CASSSNTGQGVLSQYF
J: TRBJ2-1; V: TRBV7-2; D: TRBD2; CDR3: CASSPGREADEQFF
J: TRBJ2-2; V: TRBV5-1; D: TRBD2; CDR3: CASSFGTSAGELFF
J: TRBJ2-2; V: TRBV10-2; D: TRBD2; CDR3: CASSESAGGNTGELFF
J: TRBJ1-5; V: TRBV18; D: .; CDR3: CASSPTTGDGNQPQHF
J: TRBJ2-5; V: TRBV1; D: .; CDR3: CTSSQGPGLEEETQYF
J: TRBJ2-3; V: TRBV11-3; D: .; CDR3: CASSRAGGYSTDTQYF
J: TRBJ2-1; V: TRBV24-1; D: .; CDR3: CATSDPAGPGNEQFF
J: TRBJ1-5; V: TRBV10-2; D: TRBD1; CDR3: CASSAGTASNQPQHF
J: TRBJ2-3; V: TRBV19; D: .; CDR3: CASSLGRGRTDTQYF
J: TRBJ2-7; V: TRBV7-9; D: .; CDR3: CASSPVEAASYEQYF
J: TRBJ1-5; V: TRBV5-4; D: .; CDR3: CASSKQGSNQPQHF
J: TRBJ1-1; V: TRBV2; D: .; CDR3: CASSEGGGRIEAFF
J: TRBJ2-5; V: TRBV18; D: .; CDR3: CASSPGSGSEETQYF
J: TRBJ2-5; V: TRBV5-4; D: TRBD2; CDR3: CASSLERGGGETQYF
J: TRBJ1-5; V: TRBV19; D: .; CDR3: CASRPMGREINQPQHF
J: TRBJ1-5; V: TRBV19; D: .; CDR3: CASNRGWDQPQHF
J: TRBJ1-3; V: TRBV5-1; D: TRBD1; CDR3: CASSLAGTASGNTIYF
J: TRBJ1-3; V: TRBV6-5; D: TRBD1; CDR3: CASRSSGTANTIYF